The clone carrying this T cell receptor beta chain was counted a few times. This sample is drawn from a study of T-cell memory formation after mild COVID-19. MiXCR, applied by TCRdb to the 5' RACE reads, yields one record per CDR3 protein. The table has 450,000 to 650,000 distinct CDR3 sequences, about 20% seen once; the top ten hold around 7.7%. Germline V CDR1 and CDR2: DFQATT, SNEGSKA (reference sequence). This CDR3 has 15 amino acids. Trimming at V came to 0 bases and at J to 6 bases, leaving 8 bases not matched to a gene. Sequencing was carried out using PBMCs or a T cell subset sorted from them (not recorded which). The clonotype originates from an adult woman who had mild COVID-19 (a few samples of this study predate the infection). Cell type and time point are not known. The rearrangement joins TRBV20-1 to TRBJ1-5, with 7 positions matching TRBD1. The CDR3 here is CSARDRQGDVQPQHF. The CDR3 DNA is TGCAGTGCTAGAGATCGGCAGGGGGATGTTCAGCCCCAGCATTTT.